This T cell receptor beta chain is drawn from a study of monozygotic twins with inflammatory bowel disease (dated by TCRdb to the late 2010s). Study-wide context: In total, some 30 monozygotic twin pairs made up the full study: 19 Danish pairs, all IBD-discordant, plus nine German pairs, of which four were IBD-concordant and five were IBD-discordant. The search for disease-associated traits relied mainly on comparing IBD patients with their genetically identical healthy co-twins within discordant pairs. Each individual had, on average, about 151 000 unique TCRalpha sequences and 181 000 unique TCRbeta sequences available for analysis.

The CDR3 runs 15 amino acids, cysteine and phenylalanine included. The entry carries no DNA sequence. Per the germline V gene (reference sequence), MNHEY is the CDR1 and SMNVEV is the CDR2. An approximately 2.5 ml peripheral blood sample was drawn into PAXgene tubes per donor and stored at -80°C. Total RNA was isolated from whole blood with the PAXgene blood miRNA kit on an automated QIAcube, without T cell sorting. Peripheral blood from monozygotic twin pairs who were concordant or discordant for inflammatory bowel disease underwent deep TCRalpha and TCRbeta repertoire profiling using unique molecular barcoding. For every twin pair, smoking habits were documented, and each individual was categorised as a current, former or never smoker. What the authors observed across the whole study: Background noise and inter-individual variability may have been introduced into the repertoires by the differing immunosuppressive treatments among patients. IBD patients had lower TCRbeta repertoire diversity, measured by the inverse Simpson index, than their healthy co-twins. No single strong signal or clonotype linked to IBD turned up in the results, so the idea that one exists was not supported. Compared with healthy twins, IBD patients had fewer clonotypes in common with other individuals, a difference most pronounced in patients showing signs of disease activity. Concordant and discordant twins showed no difference in repertoire similarity, possibly because of limited statistical power. The analysis was unable to tell apart different T cell subtypes.

As to this clonotype: The clone's antigen remains unknown.

The library came from 5' RACE. Each TCR library was prepared from around 3,400 ng of total RNA. cDNA was synthesized with SMARTScribe reverse transcriptase in eight separate reactions per sample. During cDNA synthesis, template switching was used to introduce unique molecular identifiers that contained a 6-nucleotide sample barcode. Amplification of TCRalpha and TCRbeta cDNA involved two nested PCRs of approximately 16 and 10 cycles, and each PCR was followed by bead purification. Before amplification, cDNA was treated with uracil DNA-glycosylase and purified using the QIAquick PCR purification kit. The second PCR added Illumina TruSeq-compatible adapters along with sample-specific barcodes. Library quality and concentration were checked on TapeStation and Qubit, and libraries were pooled at 5 to 6.5 ng each. Pooled libraries were sequenced on an Illumina HiSeq2500 single-index Rapid Run with 2 x 100 bp reads and custom sequencing primers. As for the authors' bioinformatics: PCR and sequencing errors were corrected by UMI-based consensus assembly using MiGEC version 1.2.6. MiXCR version 2.1.1 was used for V(D)J alignment, clonotype assembly and CDR3 extraction. To normalise gene usage, clonotype sharing and MAIT/NKT TCR abundance, the top 1000, 10 000 and 20 000 clonotypes in each sample were analysed. Diversity was computed as the inverse Simpson index with the vegan R package after downsampling to 27 000 UMIs. Paired Mann-Whitney U tests on discordant twin pairs were used, with Benjamini-Hochberg multiple-testing correction. TCRdb reprocessed the raw reads; every CDR3 protein sequence is a single record, and DNA is not supplied. The V and J calls, along with clone size, are taken from TCRdb and not from the paper's own processing. The sample table on file contains around 200,000 distinct CDR3 sequences. Roughly 1.5% of the sample is held by the ten biggest clonotypes.

The rearrangement joined TRBV27 to TRBJ1-1; the TCRdb D gene call, TRBD1, has no DNA to confirm it. Material for sequencing was blood. This receptor was taken from a human donor with ulcerative colitis or Crohn's disease, or a healthy co-twin of an affected twin (not recorded which). The CDR3 reads CASSLLSTVGTEAFF.